The 8 T cell receptor beta chains reported below all come from one sample, sequenced in a study of CD8 T cells in ankylosing spondylitis (dated by TCRdb to 2017 to 2019). The library was made by 5' RACE. Sequencing relied on an Illumina HiSeq 2500. TCRdb took the public reads, trimmed them with fastp at Q25, ran MiXCR for clone calling and kept in-frame beta chains. Entries are consolidated by CDR3 protein sequence, retaining the most common genes and DNA. Within this sample are roughly 180,000 distinct CDR3 sequences, with more than 9% of them counted one time only. The ten largest clones add up to 25% to 30% of the sample. Sequenced material: blood, either unsorted or a sorted T cell fraction (not recorded which). The receptors originated from a male donor with ankylosing spondylitis or in good health (not recorded which).

The table lists this clonotype with many counts. This CDR3 reads CASSLLAGDNNEQFF. The CDR3 nucleotides are TGCGCCAGCAGCCTGCTAGCGGGAGATAACAATGAGCAGTTCTTC. The chain carries TRBV5-1 and TRBJ2-1; 10 positions agree with TRBD2. This CDR3 is built from 15 residues. Germline CDR1 reads SGHRS; CDR2 reads YFSETQ. Unmatched junction bases numbered 6, after V lost 4 bases and J lost 5 bases.

This clonotype was recorded a few times. The chain combines TRBV15 with TRBJ2-7; TRBD2 is a possible D gene (5 bases). Trimming cost V 0 bases and J 10 bases, with 16 bases left between them. CDR1 is LNHNV and CDR2 is YYDKDF in the germline V gene (reference sequence). This CDR3 spans 14 amino acids. The CDR3 region has the DNA TGTGCCACCAGCAGAGAGGGGTCTAGCTTAAATCAGTACTTC. It encodes CATSREGSSLNQYF.

There are a few counts of this clonotype. The genes are TRBV11-3 and TRBJ2-1, with D possibly being TRBD1 (5 bases). Germline loops: CDR1 SGHNT, CDR2 YENEEA. The CDR3 consists of 15 residues. V lost 8 bases to trimming and J lost 5 bases, with 19 bases between them. CDR3 bases: TGTGCCAGCGGTCCGCGAACAGGTTTAAACAATGAGCAGTTCTTC. Its translation is CASGPRTGLNNEQFF.

Points on this clonotype: A much larger clone is a single base away; this may be a read error. CDR3 loop: CSARRRQGPIADTQYF. CDR3 coding DNA: TGCAGTGCTAGACGCAGACAGGGACCTATAGCAGATACGCAGTATTTT. The rearrangement joins TRBV20-1 to TRBJ2-3; 7 bases map to TRBD1. The CDR3 runs 16 residues. V shed 2 bases, J shed 4 bases, and the junction held 12 bases outside the gene matches. Germline V gives CDR1 DFQATT, CDR2 SNEGSKA (reference sequence).

This clonotype was picked up many times. This chain uses TRBV6-1 with TRBJ2-3, with unresolved D. Trimming shortened V by 2 bases and J by 1 base, and 10 bases separated the two germline ends. CDR1 is MNHNS, CDR2 SASEGT, per germline. This CDR3 region has 15 residues. The CDR3 loop reads CASSEQVLRTDTQYF. The DNA of the CDR3 is TGTGCCAGCAGTGAACAGGTTCTCCGCACAGATACGCAGTATTTT.

This clonotype was counted at least ten times. This sequence joins TRBV12-3 or TRBV12-4 and TRBJ2-3; no firm D call. CDR3 length: 11 amino acids. V shed 5 bases and J shed 4 bases, with 4 bases lying between them. The CDR3 loop reads CASSLSDTQYF. CDR3 coding DNA: TGTGCCAGCAGTCTTTCAGATACGCAGTATTTT.

The chain links TRBV11-3 to TRBJ2-3, with a possible D match to TRBD2 (6 bases). The length of the CDR3 is 17 residues. V was cut by 3 bases and J by 0 bases, with 16 bases left in between. The germline CDR1 and CDR2 sequences are SGHNT and YENEEA. The DNA of the CDR3 is TGTGCCAGCAGCTTGCCCCGGCGACTAGTGAGCACAGATACGCAGTATTTT. Protein: CASSLPRRLVSTDTQYF.

The chain recombines TRBV12-3 or TRBV12-4 with TRBJ2-2, with D uncertain. CDR3 length: 14 amino acids. V was pared by 5 bases and J by 8 bases, with 15 bases between. The CDR3 loop is CASSSRADGGELFF. As DNA, the CDR3 is TGTGCCAGCAGTAGCCGGGCGGACGGGGGGGAGCTGTTTTTT.